The 6 T cell receptor beta chains reported below all come from one sample, sequenced in a study of graft-versus-host responses after intestinal transplantation. Antigens for these TCRs are unknown. Sequencing was performed with immunoSEQ multiplex PCR; in TCRdb, only in-frame clones are kept and a portion is missing. Among about 85,000 clones listed, approximately 90% were seen once. Sequenced here: unstimulated CD8+ T cells sorted from spleen or lymph node cells, sampled before transplant. These receptors originate from a human donor who was the organ donor for an intestinal transplant.

The chain carries TRBV28 and TRBJ2-1; D is perhaps TRBD2 (5 bases). Trimming shortened V by 5 bases and J by 8 bases, and 13 bases separated the two germline ends. In germline, CDR1 is MDHEN, CDR2 SYDVKM. This CDR3 is 13 amino acids long. CDR3 in DNA: TGTGCCAGCAGTGGGAATTGGGGAGATGAGCAGTTCTTC. Its translation: CASSGNWGDEQFF.

V gene TRBV2 combines with J gene TRBJ1-5; 8 bases agree with TRBD1. Germline V gives CDR1 SNHLY, CDR2 FYNNEI. After removal of 3 bases from V and 3 bases from J, the junction contained 7 bases not matched to a gene. The CDR3 runs 16 residues. CDR3 coding DNA: TGTGCCAGCAGTGACCAGACAGGGGATACCAATCAGCCCCAGCATTTT. Translation: CASSDQTGDTNQPQHF.

V is TRBV25-1 and J is TRBJ2-5; D possibly matches TRBD1 or TRBD2 (5 bases each). Germline-derived CDR1 and CDR2 are MGHDK and SYGVNS. Trimming took 10 bases from V and 3 from J, leaving 15 bases between them. The CDR3 loop spans 13 amino acids. CDR3 sequence reads: CATLRGPEETQYF. The CDR3 nucleotides are TGTGCCACCCTTCGGGGCCCCGAAGAGACCCAGTACTTC.

The V gene is TRBV27, the J gene TRBJ2-1, with D possibly matching TRBD2 (5 bases). CDR3 length equals 13 residues. Trimming took 0 bases from V and 7 from J, leaving 7 bases between them. The germline CDR1 and CDR2 sequences are MNHEY and SMNVEV (reference sequence). The CDR3: CASSLSRGNEQFF. In nucleotides, the CDR3 is TGTGCCAGCAGTTTATCGAGAGGGAATGAGCAGTTCTTC.

V usage is TRBV2 and J usage is TRBJ1-2, with a weak D call TRBD1 (6 bases). The CDR3 is 14 amino acids. Looked up from germline, CDR1 is SNHLY and CDR2 is FYNNEI. Trimming cost V 7 bases and J 3 bases, with 15 bases left between them. The CDR3 coding sequence is TGTGCCAGCATGGGAGCAGGGGACGACTATGGCTACACCTTC. Translation gives CASMGAGDDYGYTF.

With respect to this clone: An end of the junction differs from the germline gene, which may be a read error. J is TRBJ1-4 and V is TRBV6-5; no definite D call. The CDR3 runs to 15 residues. CDR1 and CDR2 from the germline V gene are MNHEY and SVGAGI. Here the CDR3 DNA reads TGTGCCAGCAGTGACTCTGTGGATGAGAATGAAAAACTGTTTTTT. Translated, it gives CASSDSVDENEKLFF.